Presented here are 13 T cell receptor beta chains from one specimen sequenced in a study of identical twins (TCRdb year 2016). Receptor amplification or capture employed 5' RACE. TCRdb shows the sequencer as Illumina HiSeq 2000. The raw public reads went through TCRdb reprocessing: fastp at Q25, MiXCR clone calling, in-frame beta chains kept. Each entry merges the rows of one CDR3 protein and shows their most common DNA and genes. The sample contains 450,000 or so distinct CDR3 sequences, roughly 26% of them found a single time. The top ten clonotypes cover approximately 2.9% of the sample. The same data also went into a second study, on T cells expressing NK-cell markers.

The sample comprised CD4+ T cells sorted from blood. The receptors here all came from a woman aged 18-29 years in good health.

The rearrangement links TRBV20-1 to TRBJ2-3; 13 positions match TRBD2. Trimming at V came to 7 bases and at J to 6 bases, leaving 1 base not matched to a gene. The CDR3 is 12 residues long. Germline CDR1 and CDR2: DFQATT and SNEGSKA (reference sequence). The CDR3 DNA reads as TGCAGTGGGACTAGCGGGAGTGATACGCAGTATTTT. It specifies CSGTSGSDTQYF.

A few counts support this clonotype. The chain joins TRBV12-3 or TRBV12-4 to TRBJ2-5, with D uncertain. Trimming took 3 bases from V and 1 from J, leaving 6 bases between them. The CDR3 length is 13 residues. The CDR3 sequence is CASSFRFQETQYF. Written as DNA, the CDR3 is TGTGCCAGCAGTTTTCGCTTCCAAGAGACCCAGTACTTC.

The chain has TRBV4-3 and TRBJ2-1, with TRBD2 matching over 12 bases. After removal of 0 bases from V and 2 bases from J, the junction contained 5 bases not matched to a gene. This CDR3 is built from 18 residues. Germline-derived CDR1 and CDR2 are LGHNA and YSLEER. CDR3 DNA: TGCGCCAGCAGCCAAGACCCTAGCGGGAGGGGGCCCTACAATGAGCAGTTCTTC. It codes for CASSQDPSGRGPYNEQFF.

This clonotype has only a few counts. The gene calls are TRBV10-2 and TRBJ1-1, with 9 nucleotides matching TRBD1. The CDR3 has 17 amino acids. V gave up 4 bases and J gave up 0 bases; unmatched junction bases: 9. The germline V gene has CDR1 WSHSY and CDR2 SAAADI. In DNA, the CDR3 is TGCGCCAGCAGTGGGTACAGGGGGCTTCCCTTGAACACTGAAGCTTTCTTT. Its translation is CASSGYRGLPLNTEAFF.

The V gene is TRBV5-1, the J gene TRBJ2-7; a possible D gene is TRBD2 (6 bases). CDR3 length: 17 amino acids. CDR1 is SGHRS and CDR2 is YFSETQ in the germline V gene. The V end lost 0 bases, the J end lost 7 bases, and 23 bases lay between the germline ends. Here the CDR3 DNA reads TGCGCCAGCAGCTTGGTTAGCCCTTTGCGGGGTGTCGGGGAGCAGTACTTC. Translating gives CASSLVSPLRGVGEQYF.

This clonotype was observed a few times. J is TRBJ1-2 and V is TRBV6-1, with TRBD1 matching 7 bases. Germline trimming cut 5 bases from V and 3 bases from J; bases unmatched to any gene: 9. The CDR3 sequence is 15 residues long. Germline lookup yields CDR1 MNHNS and CDR2 SASEGT. Here the CDR3 DNA reads TGTGCCAGCAGTCGCCCCGGGACAGATTACTATGGCTACACCTTC. Protein sequence: CASSRPGTDYYGYTF.

This sequence joins TRBV3-1 and TRBJ2-5; 7 bases are a match to TRBD2. Germline assignment: CDR1 LGHDT and CDR2 YNNKEL (reference sequence). Unmatched junction bases numbered 15, after V lost 4 bases and J lost 4 bases. The CDR3 is 17 residues long. CDR3 residues: CASSPGRLAGLGETQYF. The CDR3 nucleotides are TGTGCCAGCAGCCCGGGGCGACTAGCTGGGCTAGGAGAGACCCAGTACTTC.

This clonotype occurred a few times. The chain is built from TRBV5-1 and TRBJ1-2; perhaps TRBD1 as D (5 bases). The CDR3 sequence is 12 residues long. The germline CDR1 and CDR2 sequences are SGHRS and YFSETQ. Between the trimmed V and J ends, which lost 4 bases and 6 bases, there was a span of 10 bases. CDR3 coding DNA: TGCGCCAGCAGCCAGCAGGGAAATGGCTACACCTTC. It translates to CASSQQGNGYTF.

The chain employs TRBV9 and TRBJ2-1; D call uncertain. Looked up from germline, CDR1 is SGDLS and CDR2 is YYNGEE. Trimming left V 0 bases short and J 13 bases short, with 11 bases between. This CDR3 has 12 residues. The CDR3 reads CASSVGQERQFF. The CDR3 DNA sequence: TGTGCCAGCAGCGTAGGTCAGGAGAGACAGTTCTTC.

J is TRBJ2-7 and V is TRBV5-6, with TRBD1 matching 7 bases. The CDR3 covers 15 residues. Looked up from germline, CDR1 is SGHDT and CDR2 is YYEEEE. J was trimmed by 5 bases and V by 6 bases; bases with no gene match: 14. The DNA of the CDR3 is TGTGCCAGCACCCAACCGGACAGGTTTGCCAACGAGCAGTACTTC. Translated: CASTQPDRFANEQYF. The full variable domain, rest sourced from reference TRBV5-6 and TRBJ2-7, is DAGVTQSPTHLIKTRGQQVTLRCSPKSGHDTVSWYQQALGQGPQFIFQYYEEEERQRGNFPDRFSGHQFPNYSSELNVNALLLGDSALYLCASTQPDRFANEQYFGPGTRLTVT.

The J gene is TRBJ2-1, the V gene TRBV12-3 or TRBV12-4; no definite D call. The germline V and J ends were trimmed by 3 bases and 10 bases, with 10 bases remaining between them. The CDR3 contains 12 residues. DNA of the CDR3: TGTGCCAGCAGTTTCGGCCAGCACGAGCAGTTCTTC. Encoded protein: CASSFGQHEQFF.

V usage is TRBV7-7 and J usage is TRBJ2-5; the D gene is possibly TRBD1 (6 bases). In germline, CDR1 is SSHAT, CDR2 FNYEAQ (reference sequence). V was pared by 4 bases and J by 7 bases, with 16 bases between. The CDR3 contains 14 residues. Here the CDR3 reads CASSYRQVFGTQYF. The DNA of the CDR3 is TGTGCCAGCAGCTACAGACAGGTCTTTGGGACCCAGTACTTC.

This clonotype was observed once. The chain couples TRBV12-3 or TRBV12-4 to TRBJ2-5, with a weak D call TRBD2 (6 bases). Trimming took off 6 bases at V and 0 bases at J, with 8 bases between the two ends. The CDR3 loop spans 13 amino acids. Here the CDR3 reads CASRGLYQETQYF. For the CDR3, the DNA is TGTGCCAGCAGAGGACTATACCAAGAGACCCAGTACTTC.